These 12 T cell receptor beta chains came from one sample sequenced in a study of CD8+ T cells in alopecia areata. Treatment denoted: oral pan-JAK inhibitor, 5-10 mg twice daily. Reverse transcription of extracted RNA yielded cDNA, which provided the sequencing template. Clones were read by immunoSEQ multiplex PCR, and TCRdb kept only the in-frame ones, dropping some. The sample lists under 350,000 clones, roughly 60% occurring once. The sequenced sample was CD4+ T cells sorted from blood, obtained at week 24, from a patient treated with tofacitinib. The receptors were sampled from a human donor with alopecia areata.

This clone was seen a handful of times. The chain employs TRBV10-3 and TRBJ2-7; D uncertain. The V gene's germline CDR1 is ENHRY and CDR2 SYGVKD. CDR3 size: 14 residues. Deletions cut 0 bases from V and 5 bases from J, with 11 bases between. This CDR3 is CAISESKVLDEQYF. CDR3 bases: TGTGCCATCAGTGAGTCGAAAGTACTCGACGAGCAGTACTTC.

The V gene is TRBV29-1, the J gene TRBJ2-7; tentative D call: TRBD2 (5 bases). Germline CDR1 reads SQVTM; CDR2 reads ANQGSEA. Trimming cost V 3 bases and J 3 bases, with 6 bases left between them. This CDR3 is built from 11 residues. CDR3 sequence: CSVEGDYEQYF. CDR3 DNA: TGCAGCGTTGAGGGAGACTACGAGCAGTACTTC.

This clone was detected a few times. The chain recombines TRBV10-3 with TRBJ1-1; 10 bases match TRBD1. CDR3 length: 13 amino acids. The V gene's germline CDR1 is ENHRY and CDR2 SYGVKD. V was clipped by 7 bases and J by 5 bases; unmatched bases: 4. DNA of the CDR3: TGTGCCATCAAAGGGACAGGGGAAACTGAAGCTTTCTTT. It translates to CAIKGTGETEAFF.

The chain couples TRBV2 to TRBJ1-6; D may be TRBD1 (6 bases). The V and J ends lost 8 bases and 7 bases respectively, with 21 bases between them. This CDR3 contains 16 residues. The germline V gene encodes CDR1 SNHLY and CDR2 FYNNEI. The CDR3 loop reads CASLQDTGIRNSPLHF. CDR3 nucleotides: TGTGCCAGCCTCCAGGACACAGGGATCAGGAATTCACCCCTCCACTTT.

The J gene is TRBJ2-5, the V gene TRBV29-1, with D perhaps TRBD1 (5 bases). Trimming removed 4 bases at V and 7 bases at J, with 16 bases between. CDR1 SQVTM and CDR2 ANQGSEA come from the germline V gene. The CDR3 loop spans 13 amino acids. In nucleotides, the CDR3 is TGCAGCGTTGTCAGGGTCAGAAGTGGGACCCAGTACTTC. It yields the protein CSVVRVRSGTQYF.

This chain uses TRBV5-1 with TRBJ2-5; 7 nucleotides line up with TRBD2. Germline trimming cut 1 base from V and 1 base from J; bases unmatched to any gene: 7. The CDR3 has 16 residues. CDR1 and CDR2 from the germline V gene are SGHRS and YFSETQ. The DNA of the CDR3 is TGCGCCAGCAGCTTGTTTGGCGGGGGTTCCCAAGAGACCCAGTACTTC. Protein sequence: CASSLFGGGSQETQYF. The full variable domain, completed using reference TRBV5-1 and TRBJ2-5, is KAGVTQTPRYLIKTRGQQVTLSCSPISGHRSVSWYQQTPGQGLQFLFEYFSETQRNKGNFPGRFSGRQFSNSRSEMNVSTLELGDSALYLCASSLFGGGSQETQYFGPGTRLLVL.

This clone counts as medium-sized (0.01 to 0.1%). The CDR3 region has the DNA TGCGCCAGCAGCTTGGTCCCTAGCGGGGACACCGGGGAGCTGTTTTTT. This gives the protein CASSLVPSGDTGELFF. This chain connects TRBV5-1 to TRBJ2-2, with TRBD2 identical over 9 bases. The germline CDR1 and CDR2 sequences are SGHRS and YFSETQ. The CDR3 has 16 amino acids. V was clipped by 0 bases and J by 3 bases; unmatched bases: 3.

This rearrangement joins TRBV5-1 to TRBJ1-2; maybe TRBD1 (5 bases). This CDR3 contains 15 residues. With 4 bases removed from V and 6 bases from J, the gap between germline ends came to 19 bases. The V gene's germline CDR1 is SGHRS and CDR2 YFSETQ. The CDR3 region is CASSPEGREMDGYTF. The CDR3, as DNA: TGCGCCAGCAGCCCTGAAGGCAGGGAGATGGATGGCTACACCTTC.

A few counts support this clone. The genes are TRBV30 and TRBJ2-3; the D gene is possibly TRBD1 (6 bases). The CDR3 contains 14 residues. The ends were cut back, 0 bases at V and 4 bases at J, with 11 bases in the middle. Germline CDR1 is GTSNPN and CDR2 is SVGIG (reference sequence). The CDR3 sequence is CAWSVRAGADTQYF. CDR3 DNA sequence: TGTGCCTGGAGTGTACGCGCAGGGGCAGATACGCAGTATTTT.

V is TRBV30 and J is TRBJ1-2; the D is unclear. This CDR3 comprises 14 residues. V lost 0 bases to trimming and J lost 7 bases, with 15 bases between them. The germline V gene has CDR1 GTSNPN and CDR2 SVGIG (reference sequence). The CDR3 region is CAWSVLMGRGGYTF. The CDR3 DNA follows: TGTGCCTGGAGTGTATTAATGGGTCGAGGTGGCTACACCTTC.

The chain links TRBV6-1 to TRBJ2-1; weak D call: TRBD1 (6 bases). The CDR3 has 14 amino acids. The germline CDR1 and CDR2 sequences are MNHNS and SASEGT. The V and J ends lost 7 bases and 0 bases respectively, with 10 bases between them. The CDR3 bases are TGTGCCAGCACTTCGGACAGCTCCTACAATGAGCAGTTCTTC. Amino acid sequence: CASTSDSSYNEQFF.

The chain employs TRBV30 and TRBJ1-2, with 7 bases matching TRBD1. V shed 3 bases and J 4 bases; nucleotides not matched to a gene: 5. The CDR3 runs 13 residues. The germline V gene has CDR1 GTSNPN and CDR2 SVGIG (reference sequence). CDR3 DNA: TGTGCCTGGAGCCCGGACAGGTTCTATGGCTACACCTTC. Protein: CAWSPDRFYGYTF.